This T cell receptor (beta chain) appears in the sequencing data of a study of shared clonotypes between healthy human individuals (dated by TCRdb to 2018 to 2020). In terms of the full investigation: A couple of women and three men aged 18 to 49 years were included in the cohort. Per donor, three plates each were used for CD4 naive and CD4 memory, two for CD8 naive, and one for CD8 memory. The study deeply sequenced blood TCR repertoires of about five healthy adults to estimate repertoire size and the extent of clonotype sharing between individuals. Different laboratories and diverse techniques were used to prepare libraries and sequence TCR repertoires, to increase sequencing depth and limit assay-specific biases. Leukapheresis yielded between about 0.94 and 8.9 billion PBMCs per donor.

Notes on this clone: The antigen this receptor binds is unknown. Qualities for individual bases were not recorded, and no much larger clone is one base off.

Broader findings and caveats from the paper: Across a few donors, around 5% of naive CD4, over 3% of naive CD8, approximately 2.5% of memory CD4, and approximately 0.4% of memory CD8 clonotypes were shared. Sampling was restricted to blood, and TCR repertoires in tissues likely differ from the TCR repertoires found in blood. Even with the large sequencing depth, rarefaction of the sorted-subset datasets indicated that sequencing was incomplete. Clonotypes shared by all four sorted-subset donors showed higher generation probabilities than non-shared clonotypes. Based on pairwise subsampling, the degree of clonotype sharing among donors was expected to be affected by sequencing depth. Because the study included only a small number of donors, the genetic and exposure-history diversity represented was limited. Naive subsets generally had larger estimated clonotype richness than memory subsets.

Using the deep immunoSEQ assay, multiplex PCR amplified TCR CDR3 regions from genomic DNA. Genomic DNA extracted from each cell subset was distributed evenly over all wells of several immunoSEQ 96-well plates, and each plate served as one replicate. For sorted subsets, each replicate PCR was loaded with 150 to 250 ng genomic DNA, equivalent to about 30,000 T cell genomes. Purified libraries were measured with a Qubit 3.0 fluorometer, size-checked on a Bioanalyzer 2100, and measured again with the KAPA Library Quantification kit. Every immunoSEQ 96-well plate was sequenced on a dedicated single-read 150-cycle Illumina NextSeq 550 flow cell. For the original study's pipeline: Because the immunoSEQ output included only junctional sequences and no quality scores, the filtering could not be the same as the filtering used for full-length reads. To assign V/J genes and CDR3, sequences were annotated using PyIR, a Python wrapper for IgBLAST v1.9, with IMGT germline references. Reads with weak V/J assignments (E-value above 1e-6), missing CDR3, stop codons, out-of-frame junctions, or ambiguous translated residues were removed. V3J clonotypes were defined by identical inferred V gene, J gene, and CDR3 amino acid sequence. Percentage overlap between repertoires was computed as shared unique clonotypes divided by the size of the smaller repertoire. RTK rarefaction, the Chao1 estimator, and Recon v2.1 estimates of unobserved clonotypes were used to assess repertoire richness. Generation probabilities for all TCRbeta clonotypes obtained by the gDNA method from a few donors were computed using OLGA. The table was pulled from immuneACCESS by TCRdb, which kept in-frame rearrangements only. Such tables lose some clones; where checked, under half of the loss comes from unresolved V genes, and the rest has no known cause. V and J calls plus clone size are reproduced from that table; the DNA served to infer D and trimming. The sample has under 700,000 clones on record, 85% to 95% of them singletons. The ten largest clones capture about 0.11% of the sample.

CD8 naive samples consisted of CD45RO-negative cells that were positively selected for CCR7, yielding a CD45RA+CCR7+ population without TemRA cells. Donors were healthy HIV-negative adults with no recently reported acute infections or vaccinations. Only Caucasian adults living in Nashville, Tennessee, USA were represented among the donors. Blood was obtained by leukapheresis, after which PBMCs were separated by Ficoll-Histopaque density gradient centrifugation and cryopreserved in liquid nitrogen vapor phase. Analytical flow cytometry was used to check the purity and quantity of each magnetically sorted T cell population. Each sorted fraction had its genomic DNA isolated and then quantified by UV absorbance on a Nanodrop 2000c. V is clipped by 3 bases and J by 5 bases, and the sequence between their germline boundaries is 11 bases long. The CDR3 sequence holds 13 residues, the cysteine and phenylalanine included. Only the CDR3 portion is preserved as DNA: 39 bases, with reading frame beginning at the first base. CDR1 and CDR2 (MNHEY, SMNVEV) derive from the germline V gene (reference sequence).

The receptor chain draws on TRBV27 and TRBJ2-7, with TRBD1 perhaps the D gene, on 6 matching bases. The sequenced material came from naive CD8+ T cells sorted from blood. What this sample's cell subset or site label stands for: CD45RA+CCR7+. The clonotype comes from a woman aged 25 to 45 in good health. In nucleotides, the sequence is TGTGCCAGCAGTTTGTCACAGGGCCACGAGCAGTACTTC. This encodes CASSLSQGHEQYF.